The 7 T cell receptor beta chains below all came from one sample that was sequenced in a study of regulatory T cells in long-lasting Graves disease. Time point denoted: newly diagnosed GD, antithyroid drugs for less than 3 months. The authors made the TCR library using RNA they extracted from PBMCs. CDR3 regions were amplified by Arm-PCR using iRepertoire HTBI primers to build TCR beta libraries. TCRdb reprocessed the multiplex PCR reads via MiXCR and lists one record per CDR3 protein. The sample holds more than 300,000 distinct CDR3 sequences; approximately 12% are singletons and the top ten take 18%. The sample was also linked to a second study, of T cells in Graves' hyperthyroidism and ophthalmopathy.

The starting material was peripheral blood mononuclear cells (PBMCs), obtained at new diagnosis, from a patient treated with antithyroid drugs. Every receptor here comes from a woman aged 18-29 years with Graves disease.

This clonotype was observed at least ten times. This chain connects TRBV19 to TRBJ2-1; 7 bases are shared with TRBD2. CDR1 is LNHDA, CDR2 SQIVND, per germline (reference sequence). The V gene end was trimmed by 5 bases and the J gene end by 5 bases; junction bases not matched to a gene: 9. CDR3 length equals 15 residues. CDR3: CASSDPSGGHNEQFF. In DNA, the CDR3 is TGTGCCAGTAGTGACCCTAGCGGAGGCCACAATGAGCAGTTCTTC.

This clonotype was observed many times. This sequence joins TRBV20-1 and TRBJ2-1; unclear D gene. The V gene lost 3 bases and the J gene lost 4 bases, with 7 bases spanning the gap. The length of the CDR3 is 12 residues. Germline assignment: CDR1 DFQATT and CDR2 SNEGSKA (reference sequence). The CDR3 DNA reads TGCAGTGCTAGGTCGGAGTACAATGAGCAGTTCTTC. Its translation is CSARSEYNEQFF.

Ten or more counts support this clonotype. The V gene is TRBV2, the J gene TRBJ2-7, with TRBD2 identical over 13 bases. CDR1 is SNHLY and CDR2 is FYNNEI in the germline V gene. The CDR3 is 16 amino acids. J was trimmed by 9 bases and V by 4 bases; bases with no gene match: 12. The CDR3 loop is CASSAHGLAGVSGQYF. The CDR3 DNA reads as TGTGCCAGCAGTGCCCACGGACTAGCGGGAGTCTCGGGGCAGTACTTC.

This clonotype was found many times. V is TRBV20-1 and J is TRBJ2-7; D unresolved. Trimming left V 6 bases short and J 1 base short, with 7 bases between. Germline V lookup: CDR1 DFQATT, CDR2 SNEGSKA (reference sequence). CDR3 length equals 11 residues. For the CDR3, the DNA is TGCAGTGCCCCCAGATCCTACGAGCAGTACTTC. Protein: CSAPRSYEQYF.

In its sample, this clonotype was seen a few times. The V gene is TRBV10-1, the J gene TRBJ2-2; D is unclear. V dropped 5 bases and J dropped 0 bases, with 19 bases sitting between them. The germline V gene has CDR1 WNHNN and CDR2 SYGVQD (reference sequence). The length of the CDR3 is 18 residues. Here the CDR3 DNA reads TGCGCCAGCAGTTCTACGGTACTACCGAGAACGAACACCGGGGAGCTGTTTTTT. Translated: CASSSTVLPRTNTGELFF.

To note about this clonotype: The germline gene is not matched at one end of the junction; a read error may be the cause. V and J are TRBV20-1 and TRBJ2-7, with 9 bases identical to TRBD2. The CDR3 consists of 14 residues. CDR1 is DFQATT, CDR2 SNEGSKA, per germline (reference sequence). This CDR3 is CSARGEREAYEQHF. The CDR3 DNA reads as TGCAGTGCTAGAGGTGAGCGGGAGGCCTACGAGCAGCACTTC.

This clonotype was found a few times. V and J are TRBV6-5 and TRBJ1-4; 7 bases align to TRBD1. The germline V gene encodes CDR1 MNHEY and CDR2 SVGAGI. This CDR3 region has 16 residues. J was trimmed by 5 bases and V by 2 bases; bases with no gene match: 8. CDR3 residues: CASSYPRQGGNEKLFF. The CDR3 region has the DNA TGTGCCAGCAGTTACCCCCGACAGGGAGGAAATGAAAAACTGTTTTTT.